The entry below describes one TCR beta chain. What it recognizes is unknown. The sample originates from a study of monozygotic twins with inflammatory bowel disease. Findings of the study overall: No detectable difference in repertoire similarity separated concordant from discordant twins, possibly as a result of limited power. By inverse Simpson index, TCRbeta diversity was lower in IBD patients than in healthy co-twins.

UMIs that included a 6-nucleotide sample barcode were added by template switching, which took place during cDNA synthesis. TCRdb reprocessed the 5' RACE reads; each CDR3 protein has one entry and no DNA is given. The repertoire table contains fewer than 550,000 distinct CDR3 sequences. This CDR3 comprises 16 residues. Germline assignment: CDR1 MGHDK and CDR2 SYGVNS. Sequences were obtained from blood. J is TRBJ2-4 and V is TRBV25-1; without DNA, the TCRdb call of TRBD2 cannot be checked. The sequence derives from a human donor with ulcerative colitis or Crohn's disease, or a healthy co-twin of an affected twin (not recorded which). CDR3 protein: CASSESRQRVRNIQYF.